The rows below give T cell receptor beta chains drawn from one sample of a study of T cells after posttransplantation cyclophosphamide. TCRdb keeps only in-frame clones here, not all; method: immunoSEQ multiplex PCR. The sample yields over 15,000 clones, without any singletons. The sample in question was PBMCs, obtained after allogeneic stem cell transplant with posttransplant cyclophosphamide. Receptors originate from a female patient between 30 and 39 years old who received an allogeneic stem cell transplant from a related donor, was CMV-positive, and had no GVHD. Some T cells may be graft donor cells. CDR3s leave out the opening cysteine and the closing phenylalanine or tryptophan. Only some rows state a clone size, as once, few, many or a class for expanded clones.

>TRBV28|many
ASRAPTNEKLF
>TRBV30|many
AWSAKGENEQF
>TRBV7-9|many
ASSAGQPNTEAF
>TRBV5-1|many
ASSFGQALGDTIY
>TRBV11-1|many
ASSRGTGDLEQY
>TRBV5-1|many
ASSPGLGQPQH
>TRBV30|few
AWRRQGAISPLH
>TRBV7-8|many
ASSLGLGSGRNNEQF
>TRBV19|many
ASSIEENTYEQY
>TRBV5-1|many
ASSRLAVQVYEQY
>TRBV28|many
ASRSTGLAGGLGVNEQF
>TRBV21-1|many
ASAGGTGNTIY
>TRBV7-6|many
ASSLLGQGIGEQY
>TRBV2|many
ASSENRGIGPQH
>TRBV6-1|-
ASKWTAGNTIY
>TRBV19|many
ASSIGAGVEQY
>TRBV6-5|many
ASSYSGTGLFGELF
>TRBV29-1|many
SALQGAAGELF